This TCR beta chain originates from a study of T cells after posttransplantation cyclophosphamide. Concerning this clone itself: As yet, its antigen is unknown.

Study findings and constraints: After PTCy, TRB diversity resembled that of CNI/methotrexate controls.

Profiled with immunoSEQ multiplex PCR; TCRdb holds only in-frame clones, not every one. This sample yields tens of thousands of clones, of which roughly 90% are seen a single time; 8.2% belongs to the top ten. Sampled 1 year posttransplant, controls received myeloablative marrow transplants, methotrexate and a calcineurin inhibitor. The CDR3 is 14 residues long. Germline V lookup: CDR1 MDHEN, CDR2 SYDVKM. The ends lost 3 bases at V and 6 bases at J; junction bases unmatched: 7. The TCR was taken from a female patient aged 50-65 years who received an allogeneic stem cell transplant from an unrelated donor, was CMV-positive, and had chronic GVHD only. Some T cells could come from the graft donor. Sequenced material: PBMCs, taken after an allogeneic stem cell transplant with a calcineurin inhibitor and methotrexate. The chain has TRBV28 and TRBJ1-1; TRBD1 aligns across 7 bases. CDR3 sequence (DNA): TGTGCCAGCAGTTTCCACAGGGGCCTGGCTGAAGCTTTCTTT. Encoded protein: CASSFHRGLAEAFF.